A selection of T cell receptor beta chains follows, all from one sample in a study of shared clonotypes between healthy human individuals. Profiled with immunoSEQ multiplex PCR; TCRdb holds only in-frame clones, not every one. The sample lists about 2.1 million clones, roughly 93% occurring once. What was sequenced was naive CD8+ T cells from PBMCs. The receptor source for this set is a man aged 18 to 30 in good health. Some clones in this sample may be carry-over from other donors' samples. Each CDR3 is given with its conserved first and last residue. A D gene is named only where the DNA matches it firmly. Expanded clones are given a class, and other clones once, few, many or no size at all.

V gene: TRBV19; clone size: NA; J gene: TRBJ1-2; D gene: TRBD1; CDR3 protein: CASSLFRTGNYGYTF; CDR3 DNA: TGTGCCAGTAGTCTATTTAGGACAGGAAACTATGGCTACACCTTC
V gene: TRBV15; clone size: NA; J gene: TRBJ2-3; D gene: NA; CDR3 protein: CATSRVAGPSTDTQYF; CDR3 DNA: TGTGCCACCAGCAGAGTGGCGGGACCTAGCACAGATACGCAGTATTTT
V gene: TRBV9; clone size: NA; J gene: TRBJ1-5; D gene: NA; CDR3 protein: CASSATGDSNQPQHF; CDR3 DNA: TGTGCCAGCAGCGCCACGGGAGATAGCAATCAGCCCCAGCATTTT
V gene: TRBV27; clone size: NA; J gene: TRBJ2-7; D gene: TRBD1; CDR3 protein: CASSPHRGSFYEQYF; CDR3 DNA: TGTGCCAGCAGCCCACACAGGGGGAGTTTCTACGAGCAGTACTTC
V gene: TRBV28; clone size: NA; J gene: TRBJ2-5; D gene: NA; CDR3 protein: CASRARSSQETQYF; CDR3 DNA: TGTGCCAGTAGAGCCCGCAGCAGTCAAGAGACCCAGTACTTC
V gene: TRBV6-1; clone size: NA; J gene: TRBJ1-1; D gene: NA; CDR3 protein: CASVWSGSAEAFF; CDR3 DNA: TGTGCCAGCGTGTGGTCAGGATCGGCTGAAGCTTTCTTT
V gene: TRBV2; clone size: NA; J gene: TRBJ1-4; D gene: NA; CDR3 protein: CASRSFRVGDEKLFF; CDR3 DNA: TGTGCCAGCCGCTCCTTCAGGGTGGGGGATGAAAAACTGTTTTTT
V gene: TRBV7-8; clone size: once; J gene: TRBJ2-5; D gene: NA; CDR3 protein: CASSPPEGAETQYF; CDR3 DNA: TGCGCCAGCAGCCCTCCCGAGGGAGCAGAGACCCAGTACTTC
V gene: TRBV29-1; clone size: NA; J gene: TRBJ2-3; D gene: TRBD2; CDR3 protein: CSVGARGLAGDTQYF; CDR3 DNA: TGCAGCGTGGGCGCCCGGGGACTAGCGGGAGATACGCAGTATTTT
V gene: TRBV7-3; clone size: NA; J gene: TRBJ2-1; D gene: TRBD2; CDR3 protein: CASSLVAGQYNEQFF; CDR3 DNA: TGTGCCAGCAGCTTAGTAGCGGGACAATACAATGAGCAGTTCTTC
V gene: TRBV6-6; clone size: NA; J gene: TRBJ1-2; D gene: TRBD1; CDR3 protein: CASREPFRGLGGYTF; CDR3 DNA: TGTGCCAGCAGGGAACCCTTCAGGGGGCTCGGAGGCTACACCTTC
V gene: TRBV28; clone size: NA; J gene: TRBJ1-1; D gene: NA; CDR3 protein: CASSQGPGTEAFF; CDR3 DNA: TGTGCCAGCAGTCAGGGGCCGGGCACTGAAGCTTTCTTT
V gene: TRBV19; clone size: NA; J gene: TRBJ2-7; D gene: TRBD2; CDR3 protein: CASSMAGGPIEQYF; CDR3 DNA: TGTGCCAGTAGTATGGCGGGAGGGCCCATCGAGCAGTACTTC
V gene: TRBV27; clone size: NA; J gene: TRBJ1-1; D gene: NA; CDR3 protein: CASDIEGTPEAFF; CDR3 DNA: TGTGCCAGCGACATTGAGGGGACACCGGAAGCTTTCTTT
V gene: TRBV27; clone size: NA; J gene: TRBJ1-2; D gene: TRBD1; CDR3 protein: CASSLRTGDFYGYTF; CDR3 DNA: TGTGCCAGCAGTCTACGGACAGGGGATTTCTATGGCTACACCTTC
V gene: TRBV28; clone size: NA; J gene: TRBJ1-1; D gene: NA; CDR3 protein: CASQTRQAPNTEAFF; CDR3 DNA: TGTGCCAGCCAGACCCGACAGGCTCCGAACACTGAAGCTTTCTTT
V gene: TRBV9; clone size: NA; J gene: TRBJ2-3; D gene: NA; CDR3 protein: CASSPREVGIPNTQYF; CDR3 DNA: TGTGCCAGCAGCCCCCGAGAAGTTGGTATACCCAATACGCAGTATTTT
V gene: TRBV4-3; clone size: NA; J gene: TRBJ2-7; D gene: NA; CDR3 protein: CASSQQPGRTYEQYF; CDR3 DNA: TGCGCCAGCAGCCAACAACCGGGACGGACCTACGAGCAGTACTTC
V gene: TRBV5-1; clone size: NA; J gene: TRBJ2-7; D gene: NA; CDR3 protein: CASSLAPGAKYEQYF; CDR3 DNA: TGCGCCAGCAGCTTGGCTCCGGGAGCAAAATACGAGCAGTACTTC
V gene: TRBV6-5; clone size: NA; J gene: TRBJ2-1; D gene: TRBD2; CDR3 protein: CASGGSGSSEQFF; CDR3 DNA: TGTGCCAGTGGGGGTAGCGGGAGCAGTGAGCAGTTCTTC
V gene: TRBV11-2; clone size: NA; J gene: TRBJ2-4; D gene: NA; CDR3 protein: CASSLEGSRSGKNIQYF; CDR3 DNA: TGTGCCAGCAGCTTAGAAGGCTCCAGGTCGGGCAAAAACATTCAGTACTTC
V gene: TRBV9; clone size: NA; J gene: TRBJ2-7; D gene: NA; CDR3 protein: CASSENRDVAEQYF; CDR3 DNA: TGTGCCAGCAGCGAAAACCGCGACGTTGCCGAGCAGTACTTC
V gene: TRBV27; clone size: NA; J gene: TRBJ2-7; D gene: TRBD1; CDR3 protein: CASSYQGDYEQYF; CDR3 DNA: TGTGCCAGCAGTTACCAGGGGGACTACGAGCAGTACTTC
V gene: TRBV7-8; clone size: NA; J gene: TRBJ2-3; D gene: NA; CDR3 protein: CASSSLKDTQYF; CDR3 DNA: TGTGCCAGCAGCTCCCTTAAAGATACGCAGTATTTT
V gene: TRBV7-3; clone size: NA; J gene: TRBJ2-5; D gene: TRBD1; CDR3 protein: CASSGDRGPGETQYF; CDR3 DNA: TGTGCCAGCAGCGGGGACAGGGGGCCGGGAGAGACCCAGTACTTC
V gene: TRBV27; clone size: NA; J gene: TRBJ1-1; D gene: NA; CDR3 protein: CASSLGQGGTEAFF; CDR3 DNA: TGTGCCAGCAGTTTAGGGCAGGGAGGGACTGAAGCTTTCTTT
V gene: TRBV11-2; clone size: NA; J gene: TRBJ1-1; D gene: TRBD1; CDR3 protein: CASSLAGGGTEAFF; CDR3 DNA: TGTGCCAGCAGCTTAGCAGGGGGGGGCACTGAAGCTTTCTTT
V gene: TRBV11-2; clone size: NA; J gene: TRBJ2-1; D gene: TRBD2; CDR3 protein: CASSLGAPGGRVYNEQFF; CDR3 DNA: TGTGCCAGCAGCTTAGGTGCCCCTGGCGGGAGGGTATATAATGAGCAGTTCTTC
V gene: TRBV27; clone size: once; J gene: TRBJ1-2; D gene: TRBD1; CDR3 protein: CASSDRDRDGYTF; CDR3 DNA: TGTGCCAGCAGTGACCGGGACAGGGATGGCTACACCTTC
V gene: TRBV7-9; clone size: NA; J gene: TRBJ2-3; D gene: NA; CDR3 protein: CASSPSTGYSTDTQYF; CDR3 DNA: TGTGCCAGCAGCCCTAGCACAGGGTATTCGACAGATACGCAGTATTTT
V gene: TRBV28; clone size: NA; J gene: TRBJ2-7; D gene: TRBD2; CDR3 protein: CASGTSGSYEQYF; CDR3 DNA: TGTGCCAGCGGGACTAGCGGGTCCTACGAGCAGTACTTC
V gene: TRBV5-6; clone size: NA; J gene: TRBJ2-1; D gene: NA; CDR3 protein: CASSSSKEGVNEQFF; CDR3 DNA: TGTGCCAGCAGCTCTTCGAAAGAAGGGGTCAATGAGCAGTTCTTC
V gene: TRBV19; clone size: NA; J gene: TRBJ2-7; D gene: NA; CDR3 protein: CASSIAYSSYEQYF; CDR3 DNA: TGTGCCAGTAGTATAGCGTATTCCTCCTACGAGCAGTACTTC
V gene: TRBV4-3; clone size: NA; J gene: TRBJ1-4; D gene: NA; CDR3 protein: CASSQALVRGRMTNEKLFF; CDR3 DNA: TGCGCCAGCAGCCAAGCCCTTGTCAGGGGCAGGATGACTAATGAAAAACTGTTTTTT
V gene: TRBV6-1; clone size: NA; J gene: TRBJ2-7; D gene: NA; CDR3 protein: CASSERDGTYEQYF; CDR3 DNA: TGTGCCAGCAGTGAACGAGACGGAACCTACGAGCAGTACTTC
V gene: TRBV4-1; clone size: few; J gene: TRBJ1-5; D gene: NA; CDR3 protein: CASGHRGQPQHF; CDR3 DNA: TGCGCCAGCGGACACCGGGGTCAGCCCCAGCATTTT
V gene: TRBV27; clone size: once; J gene: TRBJ2-5; D gene: TRBD2; CDR3 protein: CASSSAPGGWAQETQYF; CDR3 DNA: TGTGCCAGCAGTTCTGCCCCGGGGGGGTGGGCCCAAGAGACCCAGTACTTC
V gene: TRBV28; clone size: NA; J gene: TRBJ2-7; D gene: NA; CDR3 protein: CASSFNPQLAATYEQYF; CDR3 DNA: TGTGCCAGCAGTTTTAACCCCCAGCTAGCCGCTACCTACGAGCAGTACTTC
V gene: TRBV5-1; clone size: NA; J gene: TRBJ2-1; D gene: TRBD2; CDR3 protein: CASSSFGGSLDNEQFF; CDR3 DNA: TGCGCCAGCAGCTCGTTTGGCGGGAGTTTGGACAATGAGCAGTTCTTC
V gene: TRBV7-9; clone size: NA; J gene: TRBJ1-4; D gene: NA; CDR3 protein: CASSSGEALNEKLFF; CDR3 DNA: TGTGCCAGCAGCTCGGGTGAGGCCCTTAATGAAAAACTGTTTTTT
V gene: TRBV9; clone size: once; J gene: TRBJ2-7; D gene: TRBD1; CDR3 protein: CASSVGPGGHYEQYF; CDR3 DNA: TGTGCCAGCAGCGTAGGGCCAGGGGGCCACTACGAGCAGTACTTC
V gene: TRBV28; clone size: NA; J gene: TRBJ1-5; D gene: NA; CDR3 protein: CASSLFQGNQPQHF; CDR3 DNA: TGTGCCAGCAGTTTATTCCAGGGCAATCAGCCCCAGCATTTT
V gene: TRBV27; clone size: once; J gene: TRBJ2-2; D gene: TRBD1; CDR3 protein: CASSSGQGRTGELFF; CDR3 DNA: TGTGCCAGCAGTTCTGGACAGGGTAGGACCGGGGAGCTGTTTTTT
V gene: TRBV27; clone size: NA; J gene: TRBJ2-7; D gene: TRBD2; CDR3 protein: CASSVLAGDEQYF; CDR3 DNA: TGTGCCAGCAGCGTACTAGCGGGAGACGAGCAGTACTTC
V gene: TRBV5-8; clone size: NA; J gene: TRBJ1-2; D gene: TRBD1; CDR3 protein: CASSVQGQGARVGYGYTF; CDR3 DNA: TGTGCCAGCAGCGTGCAGGGACAGGGGGCGCGGGTTGGCTATGGCTACACCTTC